This paragraph covers one TCR beta chain sequence. The method was immunoSEQ multiplex PCR; TCRdb's version includes in-frame clones alone and lacks a portion of them. The sample records 150,000 to 160,000 clones, about 89% being singletons. CDR1 and CDR2 from the germline V gene are LNHNV and YYDKDF (reference sequence). The CDR3 extends over 15 amino acids. Between the trimmed V and J ends, which lost 0 bases and 6 bases, there was a span of 14 bases. This sample was taken from a study of blood T cell repertoires in COVID-19. The sequenced sample was peripheral blood. This clonotype originated in a man aged 50 or older with acute or convalescent COVID-19. The genes are TRBV15 and TRBJ1-1; no clear D. The CDR3 reads CATSRDRGFGAEAFF. The CDR3 bases are TGTGCCACCAGCAGAGATCGCGGGTTCGGTGCTGAAGCTTTCTTT.